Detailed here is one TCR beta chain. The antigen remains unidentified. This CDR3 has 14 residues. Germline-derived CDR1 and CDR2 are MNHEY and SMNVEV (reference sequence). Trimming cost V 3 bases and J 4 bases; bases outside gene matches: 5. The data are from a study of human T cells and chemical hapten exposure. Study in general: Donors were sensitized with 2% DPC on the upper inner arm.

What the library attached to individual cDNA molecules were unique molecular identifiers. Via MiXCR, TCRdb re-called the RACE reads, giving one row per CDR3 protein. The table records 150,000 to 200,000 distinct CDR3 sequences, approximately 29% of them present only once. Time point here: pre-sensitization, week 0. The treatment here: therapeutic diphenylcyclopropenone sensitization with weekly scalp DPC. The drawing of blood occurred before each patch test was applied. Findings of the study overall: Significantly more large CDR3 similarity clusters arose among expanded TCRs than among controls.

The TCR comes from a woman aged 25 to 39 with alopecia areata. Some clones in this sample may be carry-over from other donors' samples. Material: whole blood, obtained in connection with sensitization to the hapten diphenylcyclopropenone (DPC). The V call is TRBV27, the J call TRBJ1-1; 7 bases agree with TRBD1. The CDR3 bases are TGTGCCAGCAGTTTTAACAGGGGAGGCACTGAAGCTTTCTTT. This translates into CASSFNRGGTEAFF.